The following is a T cell receptor (beta chain) sequence with its context. Its target is not known. Produced via immunoSEQ multiplex PCR; TCRdb's table is partial and in-frame only. The table lists 130,000 to 150,000 clones, about 88% of them singletons, with over 9% in the top ten. The data were obtained in a study of cytomegalovirus exposure and HLA in healthy donors. Germline assignment: CDR1 SNHLY and CDR2 FYNNEI. This CDR3 comprises 14 residues. V gave up 6 bases and J gave up 7 bases; unmatched junction bases: 11. Study outcomes and limitations: First-cohort TCR clusters tended to co-occur in the 120 or so validation repertoires, a later analysis found. Cytomegalovirus association was assigned to about 150 TCR beta chains.

The rearrangement uses TRBV2 and TRBJ1-1, with TRBD1 matching 7 bases. The sample comprised PBMCs. This receptor was identified in a woman younger than 30 in good health and CMV-seropositive. CDR3 sequence: CASRTGNVLGEAFF. The CDR3, as DNA: TGTGCCAGCAGGACAGGGAATGTACTCGGTGAAGCTTTCTTT.